This T cell receptor (beta chain) was recorded in a study of monozygotic twins with inflammatory bowel disease. Study-wide results and limits: Especially where disease activity was present, IBD patients had fewer clonotypes in common with others than healthy twins did.

Germline V lookup: CDR1 DFQATT, CDR2 SNEGSKA (reference sequence). The CDR3 length is 13 residues. A note on this clonotype: The antigen is unknown.

One blood sample of approximately 2.5 ml was taken from each donor. TCRdb reworked the 5' RACE reads into one entry per CDR3 protein, no DNA. The specimen's table records 200,000 to 250,000 distinct CDR3 sequences. The sample taken for sequencing was blood. The rearrangement uses TRBV20-1 and TRBJ2-4; TCRdb designates TRBD1, a call that cannot be tested without DNA. This TCR came from a human donor with ulcerative colitis or Crohn's disease, or a healthy co-twin of an affected twin (not recorded which). The CDR3 spells CSAPGVSKNIQYF.